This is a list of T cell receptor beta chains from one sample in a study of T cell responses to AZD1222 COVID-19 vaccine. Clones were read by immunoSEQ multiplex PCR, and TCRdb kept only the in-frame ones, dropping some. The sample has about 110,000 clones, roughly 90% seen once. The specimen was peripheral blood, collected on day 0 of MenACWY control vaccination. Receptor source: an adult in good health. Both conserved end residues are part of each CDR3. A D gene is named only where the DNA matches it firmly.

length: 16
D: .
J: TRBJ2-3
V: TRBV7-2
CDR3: CASSLVPGELADTQYF
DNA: TGTGCCAGCAGCTTAGTACCGGGGGAGCTAGCAGATACGCAGTATTTT

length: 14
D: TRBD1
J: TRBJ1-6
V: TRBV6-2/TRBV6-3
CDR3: CASSLGTGRTPLHF
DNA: TGTGCCAGCAGTCTCGGGACAGGGCGAACACCCCTCCACTTT

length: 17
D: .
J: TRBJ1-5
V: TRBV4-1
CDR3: CASSQDLTAGRNQPQHF
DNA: TGCGCCAGCAGCCAAGATTTGACGGCAGGGCGCAATCAGCCCCAGCATTTT

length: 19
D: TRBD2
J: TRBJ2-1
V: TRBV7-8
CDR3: CASSLAVSGGIDLGNEQFF
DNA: TGTGCCAGCAGCTTAGCTGTTAGCGGGGGGATCGATTTGGGCAATGAGCAGTTCTTC

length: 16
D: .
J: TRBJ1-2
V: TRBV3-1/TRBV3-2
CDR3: CASSQDDLGVSYGYTF
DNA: TGTGCCAGCAGCCAAGATGATTTAGGGGTTAGCTATGGCTACACCTTC

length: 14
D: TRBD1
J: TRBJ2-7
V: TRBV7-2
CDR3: CASSRRDRAYEQYF
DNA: TGTGCCAGCAGCCGCCGGGACAGGGCGTACGAGCAGTACTTC

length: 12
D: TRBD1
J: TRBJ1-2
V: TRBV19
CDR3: CASRMDRDGYTF
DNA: TGTGCCAGTAGAATGGACAGGGATGGCTACACCTTC

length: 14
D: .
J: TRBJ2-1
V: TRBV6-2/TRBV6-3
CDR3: CASSYGGPYNEQFF
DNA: TGTGCCAGCAGTTACGGGGGCCCCTACAATGAGCAGTTCTTC

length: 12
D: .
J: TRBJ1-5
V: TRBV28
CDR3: CATKGGSQPQHF
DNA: TGTGCCACCAAAGGGGGATCACAGCCCCAGCATTTT

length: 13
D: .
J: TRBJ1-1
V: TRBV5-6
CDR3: CASSLGRVTEAFF
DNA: TGTGCCAGCAGCTTGGGTCGTGTCACTGAAGCTTTCTTT

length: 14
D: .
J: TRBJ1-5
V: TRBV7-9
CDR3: CASSAGGGNQPQHF
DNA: TGTGCCAGCAGCGCGGGGGGGGGCAATCAGCCCCAGCATTTT

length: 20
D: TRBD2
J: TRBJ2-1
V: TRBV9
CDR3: CASSQPAGVIAGTFYNEQFF
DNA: TGTGCCAGCAGCCAGCCCGCCGGGGTAATAGCGGGAACTTTCTACAATGAGCAGTTCTTC